Below, 10 T cell receptor beta chains from the same sample are listed, as sequenced in a study of OX40 agonist ivuxolimab in advanced cancers. The receptor library was made with the immunoSEQ multiplex PCR assay. What TCRdb holds here is the immuneACCESS table cut down to in-frame rearrangements. Part of the clones is not present; checked against another copy, under half of the missing clones reflect an unresolved V gene, and the others are unexplained. Present in this sample are about 91,000 clones, around 85% of which were seen just once. Jointly, the top ten make up approximately 0.22% of the sample. The specimen comprised CD4+ or CD8+ T cells sorted from blood, sampled in a trial of the OX40 agonist ivuxolimab. All receptors come from an adult with an advanced solid tumor such as melanoma, head and neck, liver or kidney cancer.

The V call is TRBV19, the J call TRBJ2-7, with D perhaps matching TRBD1 or TRBD2 (5 bases each). Germline CDR1 LNHDA, CDR2 SQIVND (reference sequence). The CDR3 runs 14 residues. The V end lost 7 bases, the J end lost 6 bases, and 19 bases lay between the germline ends. This CDR3 reads CASTQRGAFREQYF. The CDR3 DNA is TGTGCCAGTACCCAACGAGGGGCTTTTCGCGAGCAGTACTTC.

The chain couples TRBV7-8 to TRBJ2-1, with D perhaps matching TRBD1 or TRBD2 (5 bases each). The length of the CDR3 is 16 residues. The V gene lost 5 bases and the J gene lost 8 bases, with 22 bases spanning the gap. Germline V gives CDR1 SGHVS, CDR2 FQNEAQ. The CDR3 loop is CASSPQRGGLRDEQFF. The DNA of the CDR3 is TGTGCCAGCAGCCCCCAAAGGGGCGGGCTGAGGGATGAGCAGTTCTTC.

The V gene is TRBV28, the J gene TRBJ1-1; no clear D gene. V was clipped by 6 bases and J by 4 bases, with 15 bases between them. Germline V CDR1 and CDR2: MDHEN, SYDVKM. The CDR3 is made up of 14 amino acids. CDR3 coding DNA: TGTGCCAGCAGACCTCTTGGACTCGTCACTGAAGCTTTCTTT. Its protein product is CASRPLGLVTEAFF.

The chain joins TRBV4-1 to TRBJ2-3; TRBD1 agrees at 8 bases. V lost 4 bases, J lost 0 bases, and 12 bases stayed unmatched. This CDR3 has 18 amino acids. Germline V gene sequence: CDR1 MGHRA, CDR2 YSYEKL. The DNA of the CDR3 is TGCGCCAGCAGCCGATCCAGGACAGGGCGGACTAGCACAGATACGCAGTATTTT. Protein: CASSRSRTGRTSTDTQYF.

The CDR3 loop is CAWSVEGTGGYTF. Written as DNA, the CDR3 is TGTGCCTGGAGTGTAGAGGGGACGGGTGGCTACACCTTC. The chain uses TRBV30 and TRBJ1-2; a weak D match, TRBD1 (5 bases). Germline loops: CDR1 GTSNPN, CDR2 SVGIG (reference sequence). The CDR3 is made up of 13 amino acids. The V and J ends lost 0 bases and 7 bases respectively, with 12 bases between them.

The J gene is TRBJ1-1, the V gene TRBV30; TRBD1 might be the D (6 bases). The length of the CDR3 is 12 residues. Between the trimmed V and J ends, which lost 8 bases and 2 bases, there was a span of 12 bases. Looked up from germline, CDR1 is GTSNPN and CDR2 is SVGIG (reference sequence). CDR3 nucleotides: TGTGCCGCCGAGGGGGTTAACACTGAAGCTTTCTTT. It yields the protein CAAEGVNTEAFF.

The rearrangement uses TRBV10-3 and TRBJ1-2; 7 bases are a match to TRBD1. The V and J ends lost 4 bases and 4 bases, in that order; junction bases with no gene match: 9. Germline CDR1 and CDR2: ENHRY and SYGVKD. The CDR3 is 15 residues long. CDR3 amino acids: CAISGSGGVPYGYTF. Here the CDR3 DNA reads TGTGCCATCAGTGGATCAGGGGGGGTTCCCTATGGCTACACCTTC.

CDR3 in DNA: TGTGCCAGCAGCCTGGCCGGACAGAGCTATGGCTACACCTTC. It is translated as CASSLAGQSYGYTF. The V call is TRBV28, the J call TRBJ1-2; maybe TRBD1 (6 bases). The CDR3 spans 14 residues. CDR1 is MDHEN, CDR2 SYDVKM, per germline. V shed 6 bases and J shed 4 bases, with 15 bases lying between them.

V gene TRBV7-3 combines with J gene TRBJ2-5, with a weak D call TRBD1 (6 bases). CDR3 length: 17 residues. Germline V gives CDR1 SGHTA, CDR2 FQGTGA. V lost 5 bases to trimming and J lost 1 base, with 20 bases between them. The CDR3 region is CASSQTLGGGPQETQYF. The CDR3 nucleotides are TGTGCCAGCAGCCAAACCCTTGGGGGCGGTCCCCAAGAGACCCAGTACTTC.

V usage is TRBV4-3 and J usage is TRBJ2-3; 11 nucleotides align to TRBD2. V trimming: 0 bases; J trimming: 6 bases; junction bases outside the gene matches: 8. Germline-derived CDR1 and CDR2 are LGHNA and YSLEER. CDR3 size: 17 residues. The DNA for the CDR3 is TGCGCCAGCAGCCAAGATGCCGGGACTAGCGGATCGGATACGCAGTATTTT. Translation: CASSQDAGTSGSDTQYF.